This T cell receptor (beta chain) was obtained from a study of blood T cell repertoires in COVID-19. Overall study: Researchers got acute and convalescent COVID-19 samples from the United States, Italy and Spain. PBMCs, B-cell-depleted T cells, or T cells were the source of the cDNA or gDNA that made up the material.

Source study methods: Cell counts per sample came from amplifying reference gene primers. Method: immunoSEQ multiplex PCR; TCRdb's copy keeps in-frame clones and lacks some. That table is the source of V, J and clone size, and D and trimming were worked out from the DNA. This sample has around 160,000 clones, with approximately 91% found just once. Germline values: CDR1 SGHVS, CDR2 FNYEAQ. V lost 2 bases to trimming and J lost 8 bases; unmatched junction nucleotides: 11. There are 15 residues in the CDR3. The sequencing sample was made of peripheral blood. The V call is TRBV7-6, the J call TRBJ1-2, with 7 bases aligning to TRBD1. This TCR was sampled from a man aged 18 to 35 with acute or convalescent COVID-19. The CDR3: CASSLLGRGTMGYTF. CDR3 bases: TGTGCCAGCAGCTTATTGGGCAGGGGGACAATGGGCTACACCTTC.